This T cell receptor beta chain was obtained from a study of cytomegalovirus exposure and HLA in healthy donors (dated by TCRdb to the late 2010s). Broadly, across the study: In an earlier analysis of approximately 500 of the donors, about 260 Gb of sequence data and approximately 100 million unique TCR beta sequences from about 190 million T cells were reported. Typing coverage differed by locus: A, B, C, DRB1 and DQB1 were typed in about 620-640 donors, DQA1 in about 550, DPA1 in some 570, and DPB1 in 400 to 480. A later genetic analysis took genome-wide SNP genotypes for 398 of the 666 donors and used that subset as a discovery cohort. Every discovery cohort repertoire had been produced on one sequencing platform. HLA typing covered class I and class II loci at four-digit resolution. Using immunosequencing, the study profiled T cell repertoires from fewer than 850 subjects and related those repertoires to cytomegalovirus serostatus. Roughly 300 gigabases of sequencing data and approximately 85 million unique TCR sequences were included in an early release covering over 600 HLA-typed donors. The aim of the study was to test whether cataloging public T cell receptors could identify signatures of past pathogen exposure. Of the 300 to 500 genotyped donors, 75% to 85% were placed in the genetic ancestry cluster associated with self-reported Caucasian donors. Donor age, sex, ethnicity and CMV serostatus were compiled together with the repertoire data. To predict cytomegalovirus infection status, the study combined high-throughput TCR immunosequencing, statistical association of individual TCRs with disease status, and machine learning. Rather than drawing on any new phenotypic data, the later analysis identified candidate immune exposures from TCR beta sequences and the way those sequences occurred across donors. To decide whether each TCR beta V gene segment behaved as functional or pseudogenic, an earlier analysis of nearly 600 of the donors relied on high-throughput TCR beta sequencing. Because of strong linkage in the cohort, roughly five DR-DQ haplotypes were treated as single units for association and clustering. Besides the first cohort of roughly 660 subjects, a separate validation cohort made up of about 120 different subjects was used. To study patterns of TCR occurrence, a later analysis re-analyzed previously published TCR beta repertoires from hundreds of donors and added high-resolution HLA genotyping. Among some 400 genotyped donors of the cohort, an average of 235,054 unique TCR beta nucleotide sequences were sequenced per donor, roughly 20% of them non-productive. The paper as a whole reports these results and caveats: In vitro tests confirmed that a few of the cytomegalovirus-associated TCR beta chains recognize cytomegalovirus antigens. Correlated functional status among segregating V segments might be attributable to linkage disequilibrium, but an unknown experimental factor could not be ruled out. Roughly uniform sequencing depth across donors was assumed in presence/absence analyses, although this assumption may not hold. A later analysis found that HLA-associated TCR beta chains were more clonally expanded and had lower generation probabilities than equally common non-associated chains. A later genetic analysis reported fewer N-insertions in productive TCRs among donors in an Asian-associated ancestry cluster than the roughly 690-donor mean. A later analysis associated 16,951 TCR beta sequences with specific HLA alleles at a false discovery rate of 0.05. In an earlier analysis of 587 of the donors, most TCR beta V segments appeared in productive rearrangements about 90% or about 30% of the time, broadly matching IMGT annotations. The earlier analysis of some 560 of the donors excluded roughly 16 rarely observed V segments, including chromosome 9 orphons, because counts were too low. A further reported finding was that TCR beta sequences accurately predicted the HLA-A and HLA-B alleles for most subjects in the first cohort. Because HLA typing was unavailable for some donors at each locus, only the typed subset was used in association tests. In the study, some 160 TCR beta chains were listed as associated with cytomegalovirus. The authors suggested that the approach could potentially be generalized to other disease states and immunological phenotypes. When HLA alleles, especially DR and DQ, strongly co-occurred, attributing TCR associations to individual alleles was difficult. V-gene and J-gene trimming of TCR beta chains was associated with a missense DCLRE1C variant in a later genetic analysis, and the association was replicated in an independent cohort. Some IMGT-functional V segments, including TRBV6-2 and TRBV6-3, could not be distinguished by the 87-base-pair reads and were therefore excluded. Several of the top co-occurrence clusters appeared to be linked to parvovirus B19, influenza, CMV and Epstein-Barr virus, according to a later analysis. The classifier was reported to diagnose cytomegalovirus status with high specificity and sensitivity in both the original and validation cohorts. Most TCR sequences were seen in very few donors, while some public TCRs were found in many individuals. A group of highly shared sequence variants was considered likely to be a technical artifact of the sequencing pipeline. In a later analysis, TCR association rates were found to vary across HLA loci, with the most associated TCRs seen for DRB1 alleles and the fewest for HLA-C alleles. In a later analysis, most CMV-associated TCR beta chains were found to appear HLA-restricted, with HLA associations seemingly driven largely by CMV exposure. This cohort had only TCR beta chains sequenced, and the lack of alpha or paired-chain data limited which features could be detected. Immune exposure information for the cohort was limited to CMV serostatus.

For this clone: Which antigen it targets is not known. No base quality values were provided; no much bigger clone lies one nucleotide off.

The library was generated by the immunoSEQ multiplex PCR assay. A mixture of 60 forward primers for TCR Vbeta segments and 13 reverse primers for TCR Jbeta segments was used in the multiplex PCR. The CDR3 region of rearranged TCR beta genes was amplified from genomic DNA with a multiplex PCR assay. The Illumina HiSeq System was used to sequence the amplified TCR beta libraries as 87-base-pair reads. Per the source publication's procedure: In a later analysis, some 80 million unique TCR beta chains were counted across the 650 to 700 repertoires, and about 10 million of these chains were shared by at least two donors. To remove PCR and sequencing errors, raw reads were error-corrected and collapsed into unique sequences using a nearest-neighbor algorithm that merged closely related sequences. To assign V, D and J gene segments, CDR3 sequences were aligned to IMGT reference sequences. For a sequence to be retained, a match of at least six nucleotides to both a V gene segment and a J gene segment was required. A rearrangement counted as productive if the CDR3 had no stop codons and remained in frame with V and J, and every other rearrangement counted as non-productive. CDR3 was defined according to IMGT convention as the region running from the second conserved V-encoded cysteine to the conserved J-encoded phenylalanine. The earlier analysis of about 530 of the donors excluded any sequence lacking an unambiguous match to a single V gene segment. An earlier analysis of approximately 590 of the donors called V segments functional above 56.7% productive rearrangements and segregating when the between-donor standard deviation exceeded 5%. A statistical classification framework was developed to diagnose cytomegalovirus status using the catalog of TCR beta chain sequences. In a later analysis, V and J genes were assigned by comparing TCR nucleotide sequences against IMGT/GENE-DB human TR gene sequences. Using the TCRdist pipeline, a later analysis assigned CDR3 sequences along with most-parsimonious VDJ recombination scenarios. In a later analysis, each TCR beta chain was defined by its CDR3 amino acid sequence together with its V-gene family, and reads without a unique V-gene family were excluded. As a way to deal with suspected cross-contamination and a sequencing artifact, a later analysis dropped roughly 600 nucleotide sequences that were highly shared and had low generation probability. In a later analysis, a clonal expansion index for each public chain was calculated from normalized within-repertoire ranks of inferred template counts. In a later analysis, generation probabilities were computed using a VDJ recombination model fitted to out-of-frame rearrangements, and the results were checked against IGoR. Hypergeometric tests were used in a later analysis to score TCR-TCR, TCR-HLA and TCR-CMV co-occurrence, with a repertoire-size bias correction applied to the TCR pairs. False discovery rates were estimated in a later analysis by permuting HLA or CMV assignments 20 times. In a later analysis, co-occurring TCRs were grouped using DBSCAN, with TCRdist sequence similarity added in when clustering inside HLA-allele-positive subsets. Repertoires with fewer than 30,000 or more than 120,000 public chains were left out of co-occurrence clustering, as were a handful of repertoires with anomalous nucleotide sharing. Entries here come from immuneACCESS through TCRdb and include only in-frame sequences with V and J called. Some clones fail to appear in such tables; in the studies checked, an unresolved V gene covers under half of the shortfall, and the cause of the remainder is unknown. The D gene and trimming were derived from the DNA, and the V and J assignments and clone size from that table. The sample records 110,000 to 150,000 clones, 70% of which are singletons. Roughly 2% of the sample is held by the ten biggest clonotypes.

The cohort was made up of several hundred healthy bone marrow donors. At the time of sampling, every cohort member was nominally healthy, though immune exposures that went unrecorded were likely present. The donor was CMV seropositive and belonged to the group of 250 to 350 seropositive cohort members. Every donor gave a peripheral blood sample, and the peripheral blood mononuclear cells from that sample were used for TCR beta sequencing. Genomic DNA was extracted from the blood cell samples with the Qiagen DNeasy Blood Extraction Kit. The CDR3 numbers 14 residues from cysteine through phenylalanine. Of the read, only the CDR3 DNA is kept; its 42 bases are in frame from base 1. Deletion took 7 bases off V and 4 bases off J, with a span of 16 bases between the germline ends. CDR1 LNHDA and CDR2 SQIVND were looked up in the germline V gene (reference sequence).

This sequence originates from a woman aged 55-69 years in good health and CMV-seropositive. Input material: PBMCs. The sequence joins TRBV19 to TRBJ1-1; a tentative D match to TRBD1 spans 5 bases. The DNA sequence is given as TGTGCCAGTACCGTGTCGGGGGGTGGCACTGAAGCTTTCTTT. Its protein is CASTVSGGGTEAFF.